This record concerns one T cell receptor beta chain sequence. These data are taken from a study of blood T cell repertoires in COVID-19. On the study more broadly: The cDNA or gDNA used as material had been derived from T cells, B-cell-depleted T cells, or PBMCs.

Authors' methods: Amplification of reference gene primers was used by the study to estimate nucleated cell counts. Repertoires were generated with immunoSEQ multiplex PCR, while TCRdb's copy carries only in-frame clones and drops some. That table is the source of V, J and clone size, and D and trimming were worked out from the DNA. Among around 320,000 clones listed, about 91% were seen once. The CDR3 contains 11 residues. The V end lost 6 bases, the J end lost 7 bases, and 9 bases lay between the germline ends. Germline V gene lookup returns CDR1 SQVTM and CDR2 ANQGSEA. The sequence was obtained from a woman in her 30s who had recovered from COVID-19. The rearrangement joins TRBV29-1 to TRBJ1-4; possibly TRBD1 for D (5 bases). Sequences were obtained from peripheral blood. The CDR3, as DNA: TGCAGCGTGCAGGGTATTGAAAAACTGTTTTTT. As protein: CSVQGIEKLFF. Based on the CDR3 plus reference TRBV29-1 and TRBJ1-4, the full variable domain is SAVISQKPSRDICQRGTSLTIQCQVDSQVTMMFWYRQQPGQSLTLIATANQGSEATYESGFVIDKFPISRPNLTFSTLTVSNMSPEDSSIYLCSVQGIEKLFFGSGTQLSVL.